These T cell receptor beta chains were read from a single sample in a study of T cell responses to AZD1222 COVID-19 vaccine. Sequenced by immunoSEQ multiplex PCR; TCRdb stores in-frame clones only, minus some. The table records fewer than 200,000 clones, approximately 90% of them present only once. The material sequenced was peripheral blood, taken on day 0 of AZD1222 vaccination. The receptor set was obtained from an adult in good health. CDR3s include the opening cysteine and the closing phenylalanine or tryptophan. The D gene is left open where the match is weak. A clone size is listed for some rows: how often the clone was seen (once, few, many), or a class if it is expanded.

. TRBJ2-1 TRBD2 TRBV18 TGTGCCAGCTCTCGGACTAGCGGGAGTCATGAGCAGTTCTTC CASSRTSGSHEQFF
. TRBJ2-7 TRBD2 TRBV11-2 TGTGCCAGCAGCTTAACTAGCGGGCCCTACGAGCAGTACTTC CASSLTSGPYEQYF
. TRBJ1-5 . TRBV19 TGTGCCAGTAGTATAGATTTCGGACAGCCCCAGCATTTT CASSIDFGQPQHF
. TRBJ2-7 . TRBV29-1 TGCAGCGTTGATGCAGGGGGGTACGAGCAGTACTTC CSVDAGGYEQYF
once TRBJ1-5 . TRBV5-8 TGTGCCAGCAGCTTGGGACGGGGAGGAATGCAGCCCCAGCATTTT CASSLGRGGMQPQHF
. TRBJ2-7 TRBD2 TRBV6-1 TGTGCCAGCAGTGACGGTCTAGCGGACTACGAGCAGTACTTC CASSDGLADYEQYF
. TRBJ2-5 . TRBV18 TGTGCCAGCTCACACCAAGAGACCCAGTACTTC CASSHQETQYF
once TRBJ1-4 TRBD1 TRBV19 TGTGCCAGCAGGGGGCTTACGGGTGAAAAACTGTTTTTT CASRGLTGEKLFF
few TRBJ2-7 TRBD2 TRBV6-5 TGTGCCAGCAGCACACCGGGGGGGGCGGGCGAGCAGTACTTC CASSTPGGAGEQYF
. TRBJ1-2 TRBD1 TRBV5-3 TGTGCCAGAAGCTTAGACAGGGCCAGGGACTATGGCTACACCTTC CARSLDRARDYGYTF
. TRBJ2-7 . TRBV3-1/TRBV3-2 TGTGCCAGCACCGGGGAGCAGCCCTACGAGCAGTACTTC CASTGEQPYEQYF
. TRBJ2-1 TRBD1 TRBV12-5 TGTGCTAGTGGTTCAACAGACAGGGAGAATGAGCAGTTCTTC CASGSTDRENEQFF
. TRBJ2-5 . TRBV21-1 TGTGCCAGCAGCATGACTAGCGGGGGGCCAGAGACCCAGTACTTC CASSMTSGGPETQYF
. TRBJ1-2 . TRBV3-1/TRBV3-2 TGTGCCAGCAGCCAAGATGGGGTGGAGAGGGGCTATGGCTACACCTTC CASSQDGVERGYGYTF
. TRBJ1-2 . TRBV11-2 TGTGCCAGCAGCGCCACACTTGGTGGCTACACCTTC CASSATLGGYTF
few TRBJ1-1 . TRBV5-6 TGTGCCAGCAGCTTGAGAGCTCCGAGGCGTTCGGGCACTGAAGCTTTCTTT CASSLRAPRRSGTEAFF
. TRBJ2-1 TRBD2 TRBV11-3 TGTGCCAGCAGCCCAACTAGCGGGAGGGCCCCCAATGAGCAGTTCTTC CASSPTSGRAPNEQFF
. TRBJ1-3 . TRBV2 TGTGCCAGCAGTGAAGAAGGTATCTCTGGAAACACCATATATTTT CASSEEGISGNTIYF
. TRBJ2-3 . TRBV2 TGTGCCACAGGGGACCAGGGAGGTATAGATACGCAGTATTTT CATGDQGGIDTQYF
. TRBJ1-5 . TRBV19 TGTGCCAGTAGTCCGGGACCGATAGCCAATCAGCCCCAGCATTTT CASSPGPIANQPQHF
. TRBJ2-5 TRBD1 TRBV30 TGTGCCTGGAGTGTACCCTCCCGGGACAGGGGTGAGACCCAGTACTTC CAWSVPSRDRGETQYF
. TRBJ2-5 TRBD1 TRBV27 TGTGCCAGCAGTTTGCAGGGGGCTCGGGAGACCCAGTACTTC CASSLQGARETQYF
. TRBJ1-1 . TRBV7-8 TGTGCCAGCAGCTTGGAATTGGGGAGTACTGAAGCTTTCTTT CASSLELGSTEAFF
. TRBJ2-5 . TRBV5-6 TGTGCCAGCAGCGTAGGGACGGAACAAGAGACCCAGTACTTC CASSVGTEQETQYF
once TRBJ2-1 TRBD1 TRBV24-1 TGTGCCACCAGTGATGCTTCGACAGGGGGGGATGAGCAGTTCTTC CATSDASTGGDEQFF
. TRBJ1-1 . TRBV7-9 TGTGCCAGCAGCTTCACAAGGGGCTATACTGAAGCTTTCTTT CASSFTRGYTEAFF
. TRBJ1-2 . TRBV11-2 TGTGCCAGCAGCTTAGATCTCCCAGGGACCAGATATGGCTACACCTTC CASSLDLPGTRYGYTF
. TRBJ2-7 . TRBV10-3 TGTGCCATCAGTGAGTCTGGGATGGGGTACGAGCAGTACTTC CAISESGMGYEQYF
. TRBJ1-1 . TRBV7-9 TGTGCCAGCAGCCCGGGGGCTCCCGAAGCTTTCTTT CASSPGAPEAFF
. TRBJ2-1 . TRBV5-5 TGTGCCAGCAGCTTGGTCGGGAGACCCTACAATGAGCAGTTCTTC CASSLVGRPYNEQFF
. TRBJ2-3 . TRBV12-3/TRBV12-4 TGTGCCAGCAGTTTTTCCCCAGATACGCAGTATTTT CASSFSPDTQYF
. TRBJ1-2 . TRBV5-6 TGTGCCAGCAGCCCCGGGGCGGGATCGCTTATCGGCTACACCTTC CASSPGAGSLIGYTF
. TRBJ1-1 . TRBV10-3 TGTGCCATCAGTGAGTCGGGTCCGGGTCGGAACACTGAAGCTTTCTTT CAISESGPGRNTEAFF
. TRBJ2-3 . TRBV15 TGCGCCACCAGAGTGGGCATAGGGGGGAAGAGAGGGGGCACAGATACGCAGTATTTT CATRVGIGGKRGGTDTQYF
. TRBJ1-5 TRBD1 TRBV29-1 TGCAGCGTTTCCGGGACAGGGGCGAATCAGCCCCAGCATTTT CSVSGTGANQPQHF